The clone carrying this T cell receptor (beta chain) was seen just once. The sample comes from a study of blood T cell repertoires in COVID-19. Study as a whole: Samples taken during acute and convalescent COVID-19 were collected in the United States, Italy and Spain. Sources were T cells, B-cell-depleted T cells, or PBMCs; the material itself was cDNA or gDNA.

Repertoires were generated with immunoSEQ multiplex PCR, while TCRdb's copy carries only in-frame clones and drops some. The sample lists about 81,000 clones, under 85% seen once, with 13% in the top ten. The CDR3 covers 13 residues. Trimming cost V 3 bases and J 5 bases, with 10 bases left between them. The germline CDR1 and CDR2 sequences are KGHSH and LQKENI. The source material was peripheral blood. The chain is built from TRBV18 and TRBJ1-2; D unresolved. The clonotype comes from a human donor in a cohort sampled during active COVID-19. CDR3: CASSPELGYGYTF. The DNA of the CDR3 is TGTGCCAGCTCACCGGAGCTGGGTTATGGCTACACCTTC.